The 27 T cell receptor beta chains in this list originate from one sample, sequenced in a study of vaccination and CD4 T cells after COVID-19. Researchers used the Oncomine TCR Beta short-read assay to sequence DNA from cultured CD4+ T cells. In TCRdb, the PCR reads were re-called with MiXCR into one record per CDR3 protein. The repertoire consists of some 15,000 distinct CDR3 sequences, with 60% to 70% occurring once and the leading ten covering approximately 12%. As for treatment: roughly 10-day PBMC culture with coronavirus spike peptide pools or control peptides (ViraFEST assay). Antigen specificity for these receptors is unknown. The sample was CD4+ T cells from blood, cultured in vitro. These receptors came from a human donor who had recovered from COVID-19.

The V and J genes are TRBV5-1 and TRBJ1-1, with D perhaps TRBD1 (5 bases). CDR3 size: 17 residues. The germline V gene has CDR1 SGHRS and CDR2 YFSETQ. Trimming stripped 0 bases from V and 1 base from J, with 16 bases between. CDR3 nucleotides: TGCGCCAGCAGCTTGGGGAGGGGCAGGGATAGGAACACTGAAGCTTTCTTT. Amino acid sequence: CASSLGRGRDRNTEAFF.

CDR3 bases: TGTGCCAGTAGTATGTCGACAGGGCCCCTTCAGCCCCAGCATTTT. Translating it yields CASSMSTGPLQPQHF. This rearrangement joins TRBV19 to TRBJ1-5; 7 bases fit TRBD1. Trimming removed 3 bases from V and 6 bases from J; junction bases left unmatched: 8. Germline CDR1 reads LNHDA; CDR2 reads SQIVND (reference sequence). The CDR3 is 15 residues long.

A few counts support this clonotype. The V call is TRBV7-6, the J call TRBJ1-3; 7 bases match TRBD1. Germline assignment: CDR1 SGHVS and CDR2 FNYEAQ. This CDR3 is built from 17 residues. The V gene end was trimmed by 5 bases and the J gene end by 4 bases; junction bases not matched to a gene: 14. CDR3 in amino acids: CASSERTTGMEGNTIYF. CDR3 bases: TGTGCCAGCAGCGAACGGACGACAGGGATGGAGGGAAACACCATATATTTT.

This clonotype was recorded a few times. The CDR3 reads CASSSSRVRDSNSNNEQFF. The CDR3 DNA reads as TGTGCCAGCAGCTCCTCCCGCGTGAGAGACAGCAACAGTAACAATGAGCAGTTCTTC. The gene calls are TRBV11-3 and TRBJ2-1, with D perhaps TRBD1 (5 bases). Deletions cut 4 bases from V and 5 bases from J, with 27 bases between. The CDR3 has 19 amino acids. In germline, CDR1 is SGHNT, CDR2 YENEEA.

V and J are TRBV20-1 and TRBJ2-5; tentatively, D is TRBD2 (6 bases). The CDR3 spans 13 residues. Germline loops: CDR1 DFQATT, CDR2 SNEGSKA (reference sequence). The germline V and J ends were trimmed by 4 bases and 2 bases, with 11 bases remaining between them. CDR3 sequence (DNA): TGCAGTGCTACGGTGGGGGGACAAGAGACCCAGTACTTC. Amino acids: CSATVGGQETQYF.

This clonotype has more than one count but fewer than ten. The chain carries TRBV28 and TRBJ2-3; D not resolved. CDR1 is MDHEN, CDR2 SYDVKM, per germline. This CDR3 region has 12 residues. Trimming pared 6 bases from V and 2 bases from J, leaving 6 bases between. CDR3 in amino acids: CASSPFTDTQYF. The CDR3 coding sequence is TGTGCCAGCAGCCCTTTCACAGATACGCAGTATTTT.

V gene TRBV24-1 combines with J gene TRBJ2-7; possible D gene TRBD1, 5 bases. CDR1 and CDR2 from the germline V gene are KGHDR and SFDVKD. The CDR3 extends over 13 amino acids. With 2 bases removed from V and 6 bases from J, the gap between germline ends came to 10 bases. CDR3 region: CATSDYPGFEQYF. CDR3 DNA: TGTGCCACCAGTGATTACCCAGGGTTCGAGCAGTACTTC.

This clonotype was observed once. The V gene is TRBV12-3 or TRBV12-4, the J gene TRBJ1-2; 7 bases align to TRBD1. V gave up 4 bases and J gave up 5 bases; unmatched junction bases: 16. CDR3 length: 17 residues. This CDR3 reads CASSSLVRRTGYYGYTF. CDR3 in DNA: TGTGCCAGCAGTTCCTTAGTTAGGAGGACAGGATATTATGGCTACACCTTC.

This chain links TRBV20-1 with TRBJ2-1; either TRBD1 or TRBD2 may fit D (6 bases each). V dropped 0 bases and J dropped 6 bases, with 21 bases sitting between them. Germline V gene data show CDR1 as DFQATT and CDR2 as SNEGSKA (reference sequence). The length of the CDR3 is 17 residues. The CDR3 bases are TGCAGTGCTAGAGATAGTTTGGGACGGGGGCCGTCCAATGAGCAGTTCTTC. Protein sequence: CSARDSLGRGPSNEQFF.

The chain has TRBV2 and TRBJ1-6; 9 nucleotides agree with TRBD1. Germline assignment: CDR1 SNHLY and CDR2 FYNNEI. With V trimmed by 4 bases and J by 7 bases, 8 bases remained unmatched. This CDR3 spans 16 amino acids. CDR3 loop: CASSVKWTGENSPLHF. CDR3 nucleotide sequence: TGTGCCAGCAGTGTAAAGTGGACAGGGGAGAATTCACCCCTCCACTTT. Full variable domain (missing parts from reference TRBV2 and TRBJ1-6): EPEVTQTPSHQVTQMGQEVILRCVPISNHLYFYWYRQILGQKVEFLVSFYNNEISEKSEIFDDQFSVERPDGSNFTLKIRSTKLEDSAMYFCASSVKWTGENSPLHFGNGTRLTVT.

This clonotype was observed a few times. The chain links TRBV2 to TRBJ2-5; the D is unclear. The CDR3 loop spans 12 amino acids. Germline V gene sequence: CDR1 SNHLY, CDR2 FYNNEI. The V gene lost 1 base and the J gene lost 5 bases, with 5 bases spanning the gap. DNA of the CDR3: TGTGCCAGCAGTGAAGGCCGGGAGACCCAGTACTTC. Translation: CASSEGRETQYF.

The chain carries TRBV20-1 and TRBJ2-1, with 13 bases identical to TRBD2. The germline CDR1 and CDR2 sequences are DFQATT and SNEGSKA (reference sequence). This CDR3 contains 18 residues. J was trimmed by 4 bases and V by 3 bases; bases with no gene match: 12. CDR3 bases: TGCAGTGCTAGTTCAACTAGCGGGAGGGCCTCGAGATACAATGAGCAGTTCTTC. Translation gives CSASSTSGRASRYNEQFF.

The V call is TRBV2, the J call TRBJ1-3, with D perhaps matching TRBD1 (6 bases). The CDR3 has 16 residues. Trimming removed 7 bases at V and 0 bases at J, with 16 bases between. Germline lookup yields CDR1 SNHLY and CDR2 FYNNEI. The CDR3 DNA follows: TGTGCCAGCACCTCGGGGGCAGCAATCTCTGGAAACACCATATATTTT. Protein product: CASTSGAAISGNTIYF.

V usage is TRBV12-3 or TRBV12-4 and J usage is TRBJ2-1; D is uncertain. CDR3 length: 13 residues. V gave up 3 bases and J gave up 9 bases, with 12 bases separating them. The CDR3 DNA reads TGTGCCAGCAGTTTGGCAGCTAGTCCTGAGCAGTTCTTC. Amino acid sequence: CASSLAASPEQFF.

The genes are TRBV20-1 and TRBJ1-1; TRBD1 matches 9 bases. The ends lost 6 bases at V and 4 bases at J; junction bases unmatched: 6. Germline CDR1 reads DFQATT; CDR2 reads SNEGSKA (reference sequence). The CDR3 extends over 13 amino acids. CDR3 sequence reads: CSASRQGGTEAFF. As DNA, the CDR3 is TGCAGTGCGAGTAGACAGGGGGGCACTGAAGCTTTCTTT.

This sequence joins TRBV4-1 and TRBJ2-1; the match to TRBD1 covers 8 bases. The germline V gene has CDR1 MGHRA and CDR2 YSYEKL. V was clipped by 0 bases and J by 7 bases; unmatched bases: 8. The CDR3 spans 16 residues. The CDR3 protein is CASSQDGQGARNEQFF. In DNA, the CDR3 is TGCGCCAGCAGCCAAGATGGGCAGGGGGCGCGTAATGAGCAGTTCTTC.

This sequence joins TRBV5-1 and TRBJ2-5; TRBD1 agrees at 10 bases. The CDR3 consists of 15 residues. Trimming at V came to 4 bases and at J to 4 bases, leaving 7 bases not matched to a gene. Germline V gives CDR1 SGHRS, CDR2 YFSETQ. The CDR3 DNA is TGCGCCAGCAGCCCCGCCGGGACAGGGGCAGAGACCCAGTACTTC. This sequence encodes CASSPAGTGAETQYF.

The rearrangement uses TRBV20-1 and TRBJ1-6, with TRBD1 as a possible D gene (5 bases). Trimming left V 3 bases short and J 11 bases short, with 20 bases between. The CDR3 covers 15 residues. From germline, CDR1 is DFQATT and CDR2 SNEGSKA (reference sequence). In DNA, the CDR3 is TGCAGTGCTAGCTGGGACGGAGCCCTTGGGGCACCCCTCCACTTT. It codes for CSASWDGALGAPLHF.

In its sample, this clonotype was seen a few times. The chain is built from TRBV4-1 and TRBJ1-1; D remains ambiguous. There are 13 residues in the CDR3. V lost 4 bases to trimming and J lost 0 bases, with 6 bases between them. Germline CDR1 MGHRA, CDR2 YSYEKL. The CDR3 nucleotides are TGCGCCAGCAGCCGCAACATGAACACTGAAGCTTTCTTT. It codes for CASSRNMNTEAFF.

The chain combines TRBV5-4 with TRBJ1-2, with a tentative D call TRBD1 (6 bases). V shed 2 bases and J shed 6 bases, with 11 bases lying between them. There are 13 residues in the CDR3. Germline CDR1 is SGHNT and CDR2 is YYREEE (reference sequence). CDR3 DNA: TGTGCCAGCAGCTTAACAGGGCCCGATGGCTACACCTTC. Translated: CASSLTGPDGYTF.

CDR3 loop: CASSPPGEGSSSYNEQFF. In nucleotides, the CDR3 is TGTGCCAGCAGCCCGCCGGGAGAGGGATCCAGCTCCTACAATGAGCAGTTCTTC. This chain connects TRBV7-9 to TRBJ2-1; TRBD2 might be the D (6 bases). V gave up 5 bases and J gave up 0 bases, with 20 bases separating them. Germline assignment: CDR1 SEHNR and CDR2 FQNEAQ (reference sequence). The CDR3 length is 18 residues.

This chain links TRBV20-1 with TRBJ2-1; no definite D call. V was shortened by 6 bases and J by 6 bases, with 12 bases between the two germline ends. Looked up from germline, CDR1 is DFQATT and CDR2 is SNEGSKA (reference sequence). The CDR3 consists of 12 residues. The CDR3 here is CSAQDGLNEQFF. The CDR3 nucleotides are TGCAGTGCCCAGGACGGGCTCAATGAGCAGTTCTTC.

The chain links TRBV23-1 to TRBJ1-2, with D unclear. TRBV23-1 is known as an ORF, though its function is uncertain. The ends were cut back, 3 bases at V and 4 bases at J, with 9 bases in the middle. The CDR3 extends over 13 amino acids. This chain's CDR3 is CASSQPRPYGYTF. The CDR3 nucleotides are TGCGCCAGCAGTCAGCCCCGACCCTATGGCTACACCTTC.

This chain links TRBV6-1 with TRBJ1-1; no clear D. Trimming stripped 6 bases from V and 11 bases from J, with 13 bases between. Germline lookup yields CDR1 MNHNS and CDR2 SASEGT. The CDR3 loop spans 11 amino acids. CDR3: CASSPGAEAFF. The CDR3 region has the DNA TGTGCCAGCAGCCCGGGAGCAGAGGCTTTCTTT.

The chain is built from TRBV6-1 and TRBJ2-1; 7 bases map to TRBD1. The CDR3 covers 24 residues. V lost 6 bases to trimming and J lost 1 base; unmatched junction nucleotides: 33. Germline CDR1 reads MNHNS; CDR2 reads SASEGT. The CDR3 is CASSPYARRGHETPTRRSYNEQFF. Here the CDR3 DNA reads TGTGCCAGCAGCCCCTACGCTAGAAGGGGGCATGAAACACCTACACGGCGGTCCTACAATGAGCAGTTCTTC.

The rearrangement links TRBV30 to TRBJ1-2, with 10 bases matching TRBD1. There are 11 residues in the CDR3. From germline, CDR1 is GTSNPN and CDR2 SVGIG (reference sequence). The ends lost 5 bases at V and 8 bases at J; junction bases unmatched: 2. Here the CDR3 reads CAWDRGLGYTF. The CDR3 DNA is TGTGCCTGGGACAGGGGGCTCGGCTACACCTTC.

V and J are TRBV6-1 and TRBJ1-5; D remains ambiguous. CDR1 and CDR2 (germline): MNHNS, SASEGT. Deletions cut 6 bases from V and 2 bases from J, with 11 bases between. The CDR3 is made up of 14 amino acids. CDR3 DNA: TGTGCCAGCAGGGCGAGTTGGCGCAATCAGCCCCAGCATTTT. This encodes CASRASWRNQPQHF.